Below are 5 T cell receptor beta chains sequenced from a single sample in a study of human T cells and chemical hapten exposure. TCRdb re-called the RACE reads through MiXCR, storing one row per CDR3 protein. The sample holds tens of thousands of distinct CDR3 sequences; 5.8% are singletons and the top ten take 5.6%. Time point denoted: patch test 3, about 24 weeks after DPC sensitization. As to treatment: therapeutic diphenylcyclopropenone sensitization with weekly scalp DPC. The sequencing here drew on whole blood, taken in connection with sensitization to the hapten diphenylcyclopropenone (DPC). The receptors come from a man between 25 and 39 years old with alopecia areata. Some clones in this sample may be carry-over from other donors' samples.

This clonotype came up a few times. J is TRBJ2-7 and V is TRBV7-2; 13 bases are a match to TRBD2. The CDR3 is 15 residues long. J gave up 4 bases and V 5 bases, and 5 bases lay outside the gene matches. The germline CDR1 and CDR2 sequences are SGHTA and FQGNSA. The CDR3 here is CASSAGTSGVYEQYF. CDR3 DNA: TGTGCCAGCAGCGCCGGGACTAGCGGGGTTTACGAGCAGTACTTC.

This clonotype showed up many times. The genes are TRBV3-1 and TRBJ1-2, with D unresolved. Germline V lookup: CDR1 LGHDT, CDR2 YNNKEL (reference sequence). The germline V and J ends were trimmed by 4 bases and 2 bases, with 8 bases remaining between them. The CDR3 loop spans 13 amino acids. The CDR3 bases are TGTGCCAGCAGCCGCGACGGGAACTATGGCTACACCTTC. This translates into CASSRDGNYGYTF.

This clonotype was seen ten or more times. The chain has TRBV6-5 and TRBJ2-7, with 9 bases lining up with TRBD1. Germline V gene sequence: CDR1 MNHEY, CDR2 SVGAGI. The CDR3 is made up of 15 amino acids. With 0 bases clipped from V and 4 bases from J, the junction kept 4 bases outside the gene matches. The CDR3 region has the DNA TGTGCCAGCAGTTACTCGACTGGACAGGGGTACGAGCAGTACTTC. As protein: CASSYSTGQGYEQYF.

Ten or more counts support this clonotype. The chain couples TRBV7-2 to TRBJ1-5; 10 nucleotides line up with TRBD1. The trim removed 0 bases at V and 1 base at J, leaving 9 bases unmatched. The CDR3 runs to 19 residues. Germline-derived CDR1 and CDR2 are SGHTA and FQGNSA. The CDR3 reads CASSLATGGAGGSNQPQHF. DNA of the CDR3: TGTGCCAGCAGCTTAGCGACAGGGGGCGCGGGTGGAAGCAATCAGCCCCAGCATTTT.

This clonotype has ten or more counts. This chain links TRBV6-2 or TRBV6-3 with TRBJ1-2; tentative D call: TRBD1 (5 bases). The V end lost 2 bases, the J end lost 2 bases, and 6 bases lay between the germline ends. The germline V gene has CDR1 MNHEY and CDR2 SVGEGT. The CDR3 contains 13 residues. The CDR3 nucleotides are TGTGCCAGCAGTTACGACAGAAACTATGGCTACACCTTC. The encoded protein is CASSYDRNYGYTF.